These 28 T cell receptor beta chains came from one sample sequenced in a study of T cell responses to AZD1222 COVID-19 vaccine. Libraries were prepared by immunoSEQ multiplex PCR; TCRdb keeps only in-frame clonotypes and omits some of them. Among some 120,000 clones listed, 70% to 90% were seen once. This sample comprised peripheral blood, obtained on day 0 of AZD1222 vaccination. The receptors were gathered from an adult in good health.

The V gene is TRBV2, the J gene TRBJ2-7; D is ambiguous. The CDR3 spans 16 residues. Germline CDR1 SNHLY, CDR2 FYNNEI. V was cut by 3 bases and J by 1 base, with 16 bases left in between. The DNA of the CDR3 is TGTGCCAGCAGTGATCGGGTTGGGGTGGGTTCCTACGAGCAGTACTTC. Its translation is CASSDRVGVGSYEQYF.

The chain has TRBV9 and TRBJ1-2, with 11 bases that match TRBD1. This CDR3 is 19 amino acids long. Germline V gene sequence: CDR1 SGDLS, CDR2 YYNGEE. Trimming removed 4 bases from V and 4 bases from J; junction bases left unmatched: 18. The CDR3 region has the DNA TGTGCCAGCAGCTCAAACCGTCGGGACAGGGGGAAGGACACCTATGGCTACACCTTC. Translating it yields CASSSNRRDRGKDTYGYTF.

This clone was seen only once. V gene TRBV2 combines with J gene TRBJ1-2; D might be TRBD1 (5 bases). The V gene lost 11 bases and the J gene lost 0 bases, with 10 bases spanning the gap. Germline CDR1 is SNHLY and CDR2 is FYNNEI. The CDR3 consists of 12 residues. The CDR3 protein is CAAGTANYGYTF. CDR3 nucleotide sequence: TGTGCCGCGGGGACGGCTAACTATGGCTACACCTTC.

CDR3 DNA: TGCGCCAGCAGCTTTACAGGGGGAGTTTCCAATGAGCAGTTCTTC. Its translation: CASSFTGGVSNEQFF. This sequence joins TRBV5-1 and TRBJ2-1; 8 bases agree with TRBD1. Germline values: CDR1 SGHRS, CDR2 YFSETQ. Losses at the gene ends were 2 bases for V and 6 bases for J; bases not matched to a gene: 7. This CDR3 has 15 amino acids.

The chain carries TRBV5-4 and TRBJ2-3, with 8 bases matching TRBD2. Germline CDR1 SGHNT, CDR2 YYREEE (reference sequence). V was clipped by 4 bases and J by 4 bases; unmatched bases: 5. This CDR3 comprises 14 residues. The chain's CDR3 is CASSGSTSADTQYF. As DNA, the CDR3 is TGTGCCAGCAGCGGCTCGACTAGCGCAGATACGCAGTATTTT.

This chain joins TRBV4-2 and TRBJ1-2; a possible D gene is TRBD1 (5 bases). The V gene's germline CDR1 is LGHNA and CDR2 YNFKEQ. The V gene lost 0 bases and the J gene lost 4 bases, with 15 bases spanning the gap. The CDR3 contains 16 residues. The CDR3 loop is CASSQELDKPFYGYTF. CDR3 bases: TGTGCCAGCAGCCAAGAGTTGGACAAACCTTTCTATGGCTACACCTTC.

V is TRBV18 and J is TRBJ1-6; unclear D gene. This CDR3 comprises 15 residues. V lost 4 bases and J lost 7, with 14 bases in between. Germline CDR1 and CDR2: KGHSH and LQKENI. The CDR3: CASSLSEVPNSPLHF. CDR3 DNA: TGTGCCAGCTCACTCTCCGAAGTGCCCAATTCACCCCTCCACTTT.

V and J are TRBV13 and TRBJ1-6; weak D call: TRBD1 (5 bases). Trimming stripped 2 bases from V and 9 bases from J, with 17 bases between. There are 16 residues in the CDR3. Germline CDR1 and CDR2: PRHDT and FYEKMQ (reference sequence). The CDR3 bases are TGTGCCAGCAGCTTATTTGGGGGAGGCCCAAGTTCACCCCTCCACTTT. Translation gives CASSLFGGGPSSPLHF.

CDR3 sequence: CASNLNSGANVLTF. CDR3 in DNA: TGTGCCAGCAATCTGAACTCTGGGGCCAACGTCCTGACTTTC. The V gene is TRBV28, the J gene TRBJ2-6, with D hard to call. The CDR3 is 14 amino acids. With 7 bases removed from V and 0 bases from J, the gap between germline ends came to 7 bases. The germline CDR1 and CDR2 sequences are MDHEN and SYDVKM. The full variable domain, with the rest looked up from reference TRBV28 and TRBJ2-6, is DVKVTQSSRYLVKRTGEKVFLECVQDMDHENMFWYRQDPGLGLRLIYFSYDVKMKEKGDIPEGYSVSREKKERFSLILESASTNQTSMYLCASNLNSGANVLTFGAGSRLTVL.

The J gene is TRBJ2-2, the V gene TRBV4-3; D is uncertain. Germline assignment: CDR1 LGHNA and CDR2 YSLEER. V gave up 0 bases and J gave up 1 base, with 9 bases separating them. The CDR3 has 16 residues. This chain's CDR3 is CASSQESGVNTGELFF. Written as DNA, the CDR3 is TGCGCCAGCAGCCAAGAATCGGGCGTGAACACCGGGGAGCTGTTTTTT.

The chain links TRBV5-5 to TRBJ1-1; TRBD1 might be the D (6 bases). Germline CDR1 and CDR2: SGHKS and YYEKEE (reference sequence). This CDR3 region has 18 residues. Trimming removed 0 bases from V and 0 bases from J, with 18 bases in between. CDR3 sequence reads: CASSLDMARGDLNTEAFF. CDR3 nucleotides: TGTGCCAGCAGCTTGGATATGGCCAGGGGAGACCTGAACACTGAAGCTTTCTTT.

The chain has TRBV28 and TRBJ1-5; a weak D match, TRBD1 (6 bases). The CDR3 is made up of 15 amino acids. Trimming left V 4 bases short and J 2 bases short, with 12 bases between. Per germline, CDR1 MDHEN and CDR2 SYDVKM. The CDR3 sequence: CASSWGLGGNQPQHF. DNA of the CDR3: TGTGCCAGCAGTTGGGGGCTTGGAGGCAATCAGCCCCAGCATTTT.

The V call is TRBV6-5, the J call TRBJ2-2; D unresolved. Germline CDR1 reads MNHEY; CDR2 reads SVGAGI. The CDR3 contains 16 residues. Trimming shortened V by 0 bases and J by 0 bases, and 8 bases separated the two germline ends. CDR3 in amino acids: CASSYSPRTNTGELFF. As DNA, the CDR3 is TGTGCCAGCAGTTACTCGCCTAGAACGAACACCGGGGAGCTGTTTTTT.

There are a few counts of this clone. This chain links TRBV11-2 with TRBJ1-1; the match to TRBD1 covers 10 bases. The V and J ends lost 1 base and 5 bases, in that order; junction bases with no gene match: 7. The germline V gene encodes CDR1 SGHAT and CDR2 FQNNGV. This CDR3 comprises 16 residues. The CDR3 region is CASSLVGRTGGTEAFF. As DNA, the CDR3 is TGTGCCAGCAGCTTAGTCGGTAGGACAGGGGGTACTGAAGCTTTCTTT. Based on the CDR3 plus reference TRBV11-2 and TRBJ1-1, the full variable domain is EAGVAQSPRYKIIEKRQSVAFWCNPISGHATLYWYQQILGQGPKLLIQFQNNGVVDDSQLPKDRFSAERLKGVDSTLKIQPAKLEDSAVYLCASSLVGRTGGTEAFFGQGTRLTVV.

The V call is TRBV7-9, the J call TRBJ2-7; 8 bases align to TRBD1. CDR3 length: 14 amino acids. The V gene's germline CDR1 is SEHNR and CDR2 FQNEAQ (reference sequence). The ends lost 8 bases at V and 0 bases at J; junction bases unmatched: 6. The CDR3 spells CASVTDRGSYEQYF. The CDR3 coding sequence is TGTGCCAGCGTAACCGACAGGGGCTCCTACGAGCAGTACTTC.

The gene calls are TRBV29-1 and TRBJ2-7; 10 bases fit TRBD1. Trimming at V came to 6 bases and at J to 4 bases, leaving 3 bases not matched to a gene. This CDR3 region has 12 residues. Germline-derived CDR1 and CDR2 are SQVTM and ANQGSEA. This CDR3 is CSVTGGAYEQYF. The CDR3 DNA reads TGCAGCGTGACAGGGGGCGCATACGAGCAGTACTTC.

The V gene is TRBV7-2, the J gene TRBJ1-2; the D gene is possibly TRBD1 (6 bases). Germline-derived CDR1 and CDR2 are SGHTA and FQGNSA. Trimming removed 6 bases at V and 8 bases at J, with 22 bases between. The CDR3 contains 15 residues. The CDR3 sequence is CASRTGTPGDRGYTF. The CDR3 DNA reads as TGTGCCAGCAGAACCGGGACACCCGGGGATCGGGGCTACACCTTC.

This chain links TRBV6-5 with TRBJ1-6; no firm D call. Germline lookup yields CDR1 MNHEY and CDR2 SVGAGI. Trimming stripped 7 bases from V and 14 bases from J, with 15 bases between. This CDR3 is built from 12 residues. The CDR3 is CASIGQRRSLHF. Written as DNA, the CDR3 is TGTGCCAGCATTGGGCAGCGGAGGTCCCTCCACTTT.

V is TRBV14 and J is TRBJ1-4; D remains unclear. CDR1 and CDR2 from the germline V gene are SGHDN and FVKESK. The CDR3 has 15 amino acids. The V end lost 4 bases, the J end lost 4 bases, and 13 bases lay between the germline ends. The CDR3, as DNA: TGTGCCAGCAGCCGGGATGTGAGGGATAATGAAAAACTGTTTTTT. Protein sequence: CASSRDVRDNEKLFF.

CDR3 sequence: CASGRGLDDYGYTF. The CDR3 coding sequence is TGTGCCAGCGGTAGGGGGTTGGATGACTATGGCTACACCTTC. The chain recombines TRBV7-9 with TRBJ1-2, with D tentatively TRBD1 (6 bases). CDR1 is SEHNR and CDR2 is FQNEAQ in the germline V gene (reference sequence). V lost 8 bases to trimming and J lost 3 bases, with 16 bases between them. This CDR3 has 14 amino acids.

The genes are TRBV28 and TRBJ2-7; TRBD2 matches 8 bases. The CDR3 has 14 amino acids. CDR1 and CDR2 from the germline V gene are MDHEN and SYDVKM. V lost 2 bases, J lost 6 bases, and 6 bases stayed unmatched. The CDR3 DNA follows: TGTGCCAGCAGTTTAGGCGGGGGGCGAAGCGAGCAGTACTTC. The encoded protein is CASSLGGGRSEQYF. The full variable domain, with the rest looked up from reference TRBV28 and TRBJ2-7, is DVKVTQSSRYLVKRTGEKVFLECVQDMDHENMFWYRQDPGLGLRLIYFSYDVKMKEKGDIPEGYSVSREKKERFSLILESASTNQTSMYLCASSLGGGRSEQYFGPGTRLTVT.

The chain uses TRBV30 and TRBJ1-1, with D hard to call. Germline CDR1 GTSNPN, CDR2 SVGIG (reference sequence). V was pared by 3 bases and J by 1 base, with 9 bases between. The CDR3 loop spans 13 amino acids. CDR3 sequence (DNA): TGTGCCTGGAGCGAACAAACGAACACTGAAGCTTTCTTT. Amino acid sequence: CAWSEQTNTEAFF. The entire variable domain, with the rest obtained from reference TRBV30 and TRBJ1-1, is as follows: SQTIHQWPATLVQPVGSPLSLECTVEGTSNPNLYWYRQAAGRGLQLLFYSVGIGQISSEVPQNLSASRPQDRQFILSSKKLLLSDSGFYLCAWSEQTNTEAFFGQGTRLTVV.

V is TRBV11-3 and J is TRBJ2-5, with D perhaps matching TRBD1 or TRBD2 (5 bases each). Trimming took off 5 bases at V and 1 base at J, with 17 bases between the two ends. This CDR3 comprises 16 residues. From germline, CDR1 is SGHNT and CDR2 YENEEA. The CDR3 region is CASSRPGQGGQETQYF. DNA for the CDR3: TGTGCCAGCAGCCGTCCGGGGCAGGGTGGCCAAGAGACCCAGTACTTC.

This chain links TRBV27 with TRBJ2-2; possibly TRBD2 for D (6 bases). This CDR3 is 18 amino acids long. Germline lookup yields CDR1 MNHEY and CDR2 SMNVEV (reference sequence). Trimming cost V 5 bases and J 5 bases, with 24 bases left between them. CDR3: CASSKGDWGPRRTGELFF. CDR3 nucleotide sequence: TGTGCCAGCAGTAAAGGGGACTGGGGACCAAGGAGGACCGGGGAGCTGTTTTTT.

V usage is TRBV15 and J usage is TRBJ2-7; no definite D call. The CDR3 is made up of 17 amino acids. V lost 0 bases and J 6 bases, leaving 21 bases between the germline ends. Germline-derived CDR1 and CDR2 are LNHNV and YYDKDF (reference sequence). The CDR3 sequence: CATSRELLRAQAGEQYF. The CDR3 DNA sequence: TGTGCCACCAGCAGAGAACTCCTTAGGGCCCAGGCCGGCGAGCAGTACTTC.

This clone was detected only once. This chain uses TRBV28 with TRBJ1-1; D not resolved. The germline gives CDR1 MDHEN, CDR2 SYDVKM. The V end was cut by 5 bases, the J end by 3 bases, with 4 bases between. The CDR3 is 11 residues long. The DNA of the CDR3 is TGTGCCAGCAGTGGCGACACTGAAGCTTTCTTT. Its translation: CASSGDTEAFF.

The chain employs TRBV9 and TRBJ1-2, with D possibly TRBD1 on 5 matching bases. The CDR3 spans 14 residues. The V gene's germline CDR1 is SGDLS and CDR2 YYNGEE. The V gene lost 6 bases and the J gene lost 0 bases, with 12 bases spanning the gap. CDR3 DNA: TGTGCCAGCACCTTGGGGGGAGCTAACTATGGCTACACCTTC. This gives the protein CASTLGGANYGYTF. Based on the CDR3 plus reference TRBV9 and TRBJ1-2, the full variable domain is DSGVTQTPKHLITATGQRVTLRCSPRSGDLSVYWYQQSLDQGLQFLIQYYNGEERAKGNILERFSAQQFPDLHSELNLSSLELGDSALYFCASTLGGANYGYTFGSGTRLTVV.

J is TRBJ2-3 and V is TRBV7-9; 7 bases map to TRBD2. The germline gives CDR1 SEHNR, CDR2 FQNEAQ (reference sequence). The J segment lost 6 bases and the V segment lost 5 bases, leaving 8 bases of the junction unmatched. CDR3 length: 14 amino acids. CDR3 region: CASSHSGVPDTQYF. CDR3 DNA: TGTGCCAGCAGCCACAGCGGGGTCCCCGATACGCAGTATTTT.